This T cell receptor beta chain comes out of a study of T cell repertoires in cytomegalovirus infection. Across the whole study: Indications came from public TCR beta signatures; they pointed to CMV infection and to a matching HLA type. Whole-study findings and limits: The study identified carriers of CMV plus the relevant HLA from cumulative public TCR beta family frequency. It was HLA-C-restricted CMV-specific TCR beta clonotypes that dominated the response ex vivo.

This clonotype came up many times. Its antigen is unknown. V lost 6 bases, J lost 1 base, and 19 bases lay in between. There are 16 residues in the CDR3. Germline assignment: CDR1 SGHVS and CDR2 FNYEAQ. TCRdb processed the reads anew with MiXCR; each CDR3 protein has one entry. The table includes fewer than 550,000 distinct CDR3 sequences, 26% detected once. Sequenced material: PBMCs. This clonotype was obtained from a human donor in good health (CMV status not recorded). Some clones in this sample may be carry-over from other donors' samples. V is TRBV7-6 and J is TRBJ2-7; tentatively, D is TRBD2 (6 bases). CDR3 DNA sequence: TGTGCCAGCAGAATCCCGGGACTTCTTTCTTCCTACGAGCAGTACTTC. This gives the protein CASRIPGLLSSYEQYF.